This record looks at one TCR beta chain sequence and its context. Which antigen it targets is not known. No qualities accompany the bases; no much larger clone lies one base away. The CDR3 has 17 amino acids, counting the end cysteine and phenylalanine. The kept DNA is CDR3 alone, 51 bases in frame from the first base. In the germline V gene (reference sequence), CDR1 corresponds to LGHDT and CDR2 to YNNKEL. Here V drops 5 bases and J drops 1 base, and the junction holds 11 bases not matched to any gene. The record originates from a study of blood T cell repertoires in COVID-19 (dated by TCRdb to the early 2020s). About the study as a whole: Samples covering the acute and convalescent phases of COVID-19 were provided by collaborators in the United States, Italy and Spain. A de-identified subject ID, COVID-19 status, age in years and sex were almost always included in the sample metadata. The repertoires were made available in a free public database intended to serve as a resource for research on the immune response to SARS-CoV-2. The material from the prospective study consisted of cDNA or gDNA derived from T cells, B-cell-depleted T cells, or PBMCs. The dataset comprised deeply sampled blood TCRbeta repertoires from subjects exposed to, actively infected with, or recovered from COVID-19. HLA class I and class II types, where available, came from metadata supplied by the sample provider rather than from assay-based typing. The samples were drawn from two sources: the first 160 participants of the ongoing ImmuneRACE study, and fewer than 1,500 subjects contributed by 6 global collaborators. Overall results and qualifications from the work: Clinical and demographic metadata were provided uncurated, with the amount varying by source and participant.

The immunoSEQ Assay, a bias-controlled multiplex PCR, was used to amplify TCRbeta CDR3 regions from genomic DNA. As for the authors' bioinformatics: The number of nucleated cells in each sample was estimated from the amplification of reference gene primers within the assay. Sequence reads were collapsed and filtered to measure the absolute abundance of every unique TCRbeta CDR3 rearrangement. Productive Simpson clonality was computed per sample as the square root of Simpson's diversity index over productive rearrangements. TCRdb limited this immuneACCESS table to in-frame rearrangements with V and J called. A share of clones is missing; checked studies link under half to unresolved V genes, and the rest is unexplained. The DNA gave D and trimming, while V, J and clone size come from that table. For this sample there are 120,000 to 150,000 clones; more than 75% appear just once. The top ten constitute over 5% of the sample.

Collaborating institutions collected whole blood in K2EDTA tubes following their own protocols. For TCRbeta analysis, collaborators shipped samples in one of three forms: frozen whole blood, isolated PBMCs, or DNA extracted from either of those sample types. Specimen: peripheral blood. The rearrangement combines TRBV3-1 (or the pseudogene TRBV3-2) with TRBJ2-5; 9 bases in the junction line up with TRBD2. The receptor was isolated from a human donor in a cohort sampled during active COVID-19. In nucleotides, the sequence is TGTGCCAGCAGCAAGAAGCGGGTTAGCGGGGGCCAAGAGACCCAGTACTTC. Its protein product is CASSKKRVSGGQETQYF.